This TCR beta chain appears in the sequencing data of a study of blood T cell repertoires in COVID-19. Study-wide context: Acute and convalescent COVID-19 samples came from the United States, Italy and Spain. Sample material is recorded as cDNA or gDNA derived from T cells, B-cell-depleted T cells, or PBMCs.

One Seattle source followed patients from active infection through their disease course. Original processing methods: Estimation of nucleated cell counts relied on the amplification of reference gene primers. The assay was immunoSEQ multiplex PCR, and TCRdb's table has in-frame clones only and misses some. That table supplies the V and J calls and clone size; D and trimming were determined from the DNA. The table lists about 24,000 clones, around nine tenths of them singletons, with 27% in the top ten. The CDR3 loop spans 16 amino acids. Germline CDR1 and CDR2: SGHDT and YYEEEE. The V and J ends lost 1 base and 11 bases, in that order; junction bases with no gene match: 14.

This TCR came from a man between 65 and 79 years old with COVID-19, enrolled during active disease. The chain combines TRBV5-6 with TRBJ1-4, with 7 bases that match TRBD1. Sequenced input: peripheral blood. The CDR3 DNA is TGTGCCAGCAGCTTGAAACAGGGGCTCTATAAGCTGAAACTGTTTTTT. Encoded protein: CASSLKQGLYKLKLFF.